The entry below gives a single T cell receptor beta chain sequence along with its context. The antigen is undetermined. The data are from a study of T cells expressing NK-cell markers. Overall study: It was sorted CD3+CD56+NKG2C+, CD3+CD56+NKG2C- and CD3+CD56-NKG2C+ T cells that supplied the TCR beta repertoires. Study-level findings and limits: Five or six of the donors carried dominant NKG2C+ clonotypes that took up 1.0-7.0% of their CD8+ T cells. These clonotypes additionally ranked first within the CD3+CD56-NKG2C+ fraction of a few donors.

TCRdb re-called the 5' RACE reads, yielding one record per CDR3 amino acid sequence without DNA. The repertoire shows about 460,000 distinct CDR3 sequences; the top ten hold almost 1.5%. The CDR3 loop spans 15 amino acids. CDR1 is SGHRS and CDR2 is YFSETQ in the germline V gene. This sequence was found in a woman between 45 and 65 years old in good health. The chain couples TRBV5-1 to TRBJ2-5; TCRdb selects TRBD2, and the lack of DNA leaves this call unchecked. Specimen: blood T cells: a sorted CD56 or NKG2C T cell subset, CD4+ or CD8+ T cells, or bulk PBMC T cells (not recorded which). This CDR3 reads CASSTAGGPGETQYF.